This paragraph reports one T cell receptor beta chain. As yet, its antigen is unknown. This specimen comes from a study of T cell therapy after organ transplantation. Overall study: CMV-specific T cells, median 1.92 x 10^8, were given as 2 to 6 intravenous infusions.

Study results and caveats: Minimal repertoire change after therapy followed marked pretherapy expansions in nonresponders.

CDR1 is SQVTM, CDR2 ANQGSEA, per germline. J gave up 9 bases and V 5 bases, and 13 bases lay outside the gene matches. This CDR3 is 14 amino acids long. Drug-resistant or recurrent cytomegalovirus affected these solid-organ transplant recipient patients. Profiling relied on immunoSEQ multiplex PCR, and the TCRdb table lists in-frame clones only, not all of them. The table shows some 47,000 clones, with about 95% occurring only once. The chain joins TRBV29-1 to TRBJ2-3; 8 bases agree with TRBD1. The clonotype comes from a human patient who had received a solid organ transplant and had CMV disease. This specimen consisted of CD8+ T cells from blood, obtained before autologous CMV-specific T cell therapy. The chain's CDR3 is CSVRTGRGARTQYF. Here the CDR3 DNA reads TGCAGCGTTAGGACAGGGCGGGGTGCTCGGACGCAGTATTTT.